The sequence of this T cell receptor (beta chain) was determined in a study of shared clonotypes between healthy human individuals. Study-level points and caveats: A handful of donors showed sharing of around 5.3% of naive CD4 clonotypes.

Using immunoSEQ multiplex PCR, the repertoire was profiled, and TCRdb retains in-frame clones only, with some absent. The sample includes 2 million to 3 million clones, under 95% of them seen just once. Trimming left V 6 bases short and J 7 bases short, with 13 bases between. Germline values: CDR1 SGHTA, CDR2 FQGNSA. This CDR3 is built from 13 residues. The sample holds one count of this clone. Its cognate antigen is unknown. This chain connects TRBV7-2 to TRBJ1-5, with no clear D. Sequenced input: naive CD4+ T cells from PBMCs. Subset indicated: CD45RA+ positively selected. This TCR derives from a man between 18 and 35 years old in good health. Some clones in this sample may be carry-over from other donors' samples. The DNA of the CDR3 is TGTGCCAGCAGTTCAGGTAGAGAGCAGCCCCAGCATTTT. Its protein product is CASSSGREQPQHF. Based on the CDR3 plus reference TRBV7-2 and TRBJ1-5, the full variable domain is GAGVSQSPSNKVTEKGKDVELRCDPISGHTALYWYRQSLGQGLEFLIYFQGNSAPDKSGLPSDRFSAERTGGSVSTLTIQRTQQEDSAVYLCASSSGREQPQHFGDGTRLSIL.